This T cell receptor (beta chain) was found in a study of shared clonotypes between healthy human individuals. Regarding the study as a whole: Sharing across four donors was seen in 4% to 6.5% of naive CD4 clonotypes. Some clonotypes were shared by all four sorted-subset donors, while others were not shared. The non-shared ones had lower generation probabilities than the shared ones.

The CDR3 is 16 amino acids. Germline CDR1 is SGHRS and CDR2 is YFSETQ. V was clipped by 0 bases and J by 0 bases; unmatched bases: 4. Once extracted for a subset, genomic DNA was divided evenly among several immunoSEQ plates. The method was immunoSEQ multiplex PCR; TCRdb's version includes in-frame clones alone and lacks a portion of them. The sample includes a few million clones, about 92% of them seen just once. Details on this clone: Its antigen is undetermined. This specimen includes other DNA sequences encoding the same CDR3.

The sample consisted of naive CD4+ T cells sorted from blood. The sample's subset: CD45RA+ positively selected. The clonotype was recovered from a man younger than 30 in good health. This chain joins TRBV5-1 and TRBJ2-3; 7 bases align to TRBD2. The DNA for the CDR3 is TGCGCCAGCAGCTTGGGAAGCGGGACTAGCACAGATACGCAGTATTTT. Amino acid sequence: CASSLGSGTSTDTQYF.